The 28 T cell receptor beta chains in this list originate from one sample, sequenced in a study of cytotoxic CD8 clonotypes in ibrutinib-treated CLL (dated by TCRdb to about 2021). Libraries were prepared through the immunoSEQ multiplex PCR assay. TCRdb carries this immuneACCESS record with in-frame sequences only. Its versions omit some clonotypes, under half of them owing to an unresolved V gene in the studies checked, with the rest unexplained. The sample includes around 330,000 clones, with roughly two thirds observed a single time. Together, the top ten hold around 6.6% of the sample. The sequenced sample was PBMCs, obtained after 36 months of ibrutinib treatment. These receptors all stem from a human donor with chronic lymphocytic leukemia.

J is TRBJ2-5 and V is TRBV7-8; 9 bases fit TRBD2. V gave up 8 bases and J gave up 1 base; unmatched junction bases: 5. This CDR3 is 14 amino acids long. CDR1 is SGHVS and CDR2 is FQNEAQ in the germline V gene. Written as DNA, the CDR3 is TGTGCCAGCGGGCTAGCGGGGTTCCAAGAGACCCAGTACTTC. It encodes CASGLAGFQETQYF.

In this sample, this clone turned up once. The chain carries TRBV9 and TRBJ2-3; D call uncertain. Germline V lookup: CDR1 SGDLS, CDR2 YYNGEE. V lost 0 bases to trimming and J lost 0 bases, with 8 bases between them. The length of the CDR3 is 15 residues. CDR3 loop: CASSVDYPSTDTQYF. CDR3 DNA sequence: TGTGCCAGCAGCGTAGATTACCCTAGCACAGATACGCAGTATTTT. The whole variable domain, filled in from reference TRBV9 and TRBJ2-3, reads DSGVTQTPKHLITATGQRVTLRCSPRSGDLSVYWYQQSLDQGLQFLIQYYNGEERAKGNILERFSAQQFPDLHSELNLSSLELGDSALYFCASSVDYPSTDTQYFGPGTRLTVL.

The gene calls are TRBV5-6 and TRBJ2-5, with D perhaps TRBD2 (6 bases). V shed 0 bases and J shed 5 bases, with 11 bases lying between them. Germline-derived CDR1 and CDR2 are SGHDT and YYEEEE. The CDR3 loop spans 14 amino acids. This CDR3 is CASSLVGGVETQYF. The CDR3 region has the DNA TGTGCCAGCAGCTTGGTTGGCGGGGTCGAGACCCAGTACTTC.

The chain carries TRBV4-1 and TRBJ2-7; 9 bases match TRBD2. Germline V gene sequence: CDR1 MGHRA, CDR2 YSYEKL. The CDR3 sequence is 16 residues long. V lost 5 bases to trimming and J lost 2 bases; unmatched junction nucleotides: 10. CDR3 protein: CASSLSGGTPPYEQYF. The CDR3 region has the DNA TGCGCCAGCAGCTTAAGCGGGGGGACTCCCCCCTACGAGCAGTACTTC.

The genes are TRBV25-1 and TRBJ1-2; TRBD1 might be the D (6 bases). This CDR3 is 13 amino acids long. From germline, CDR1 is MGHDK and CDR2 SYGVNS. V was cut by 3 bases and J by 6 bases, with 11 bases left in between. The CDR3, as DNA: TGTGCCAGCAGTGAGACTTACAGGGATGGCTACACCTTC. As protein: CASSETYRDGYTF.

This chain links TRBV7-2 with TRBJ2-1; TRBD1 might be the D (5 bases). Germline V gene lookup returns CDR1 SGHTA and CDR2 FQGNSA. The V end was cut by 2 bases, the J end by 3 bases, with 8 bases between. This CDR3 comprises 14 residues. The CDR3 DNA sequence: TGTGCCAGCAGCTTAACCACAGGCTACAATGAGCAGTTCTTC. The encoded protein is CASSLTTGYNEQFF. Full variable domain (outside the CDR3, taken from reference TRBV7-2 and TRBJ2-1): GAGVSQSPSNKVTEKGKDVELRCDPISGHTALYWYRQSLGQGLEFLIYFQGNSAPDKSGLPSDRFSAERTGGSVSTLTIQRTQQEDSAVYLCASSLTTGYNEQFFGPGTRLTVL.

The chain joins TRBV19 to TRBJ2-2; possibly TRBD1 or TRBD2 for D (6 bases each). The V end lost 4 bases, the J end lost 0 bases, and 18 bases lay between the germline ends. The V gene's germline CDR1 is LNHDA and CDR2 SQIVND (reference sequence). The CDR3 is 18 residues long. Here the CDR3 reads CASSTGAYRATNTGELFF. The CDR3 nucleotides read TGTGCCAGTAGTACGGGGGCCTATAGGGCTACGAACACCGGGGAGCTGTTTTTT.

The V and J genes are TRBV7-2 and TRBJ2-7; D possibly corresponds to TRBD2 (6 bases). Trimming pared 4 bases from V and 6 bases from J, leaving 19 bases between. Germline V gene sequence: CDR1 SGHTA, CDR2 FQGNSA. The CDR3 is made up of 15 amino acids. In DNA form, the CDR3 reads TGTGCCAGCAGCTACGCGGGACCGGTCTTCCCCGAGCAGTACTTC. This encodes CASSYAGPVFPEQYF.

The genes are TRBV11-2 and TRBJ1-6, with D tentatively TRBD1 (6 bases). There are 14 residues in the CDR3. With 1 base removed from V and 8 bases from J, the gap between germline ends came to 9 bases. CDR1 is SGHAT, CDR2 FQNNGV, per germline. The CDR3 DNA reads as TGTGCCAGCAGCTTAGGTAGGGGGGATTCACCCCTCCACTTT. Its protein is CASSLGRGDSPLHF.

This clone was seen once. This chain links TRBV10-2 with TRBJ2-5; D call uncertain. Germline CDR1 and CDR2: WSHSY and SAAADI. V shed 0 bases and J shed 4 bases, with 9 bases lying between them. This CDR3 has 14 residues. The DNA for the CDR3 is TGCGCCAGCAGTGAGTCTGCCCGAGTAGAGACCCAGTACTTC. This codes for CASSESARVETQYF.

The V gene is TRBV5-4, the J gene TRBJ2-3; 10 bases align to TRBD2. This CDR3 has 16 residues. Germline loops: CDR1 SGHNT, CDR2 YYREEE (reference sequence). Trimming removed 4 bases from V and 4 bases from J; junction bases left unmatched: 9. The DNA for the CDR3 is TGTGCCAGCAGCCCAATAAGCGGGAGGGTCGCAGATACGCAGTATTTT. The encoded protein is CASSPISGRVADTQYF.

The CDR3 here is CSVEEKGQTYNEQFF. In DNA, the CDR3 is TGCAGCGTTGAAGAGAAGGGACAGACCTACAATGAGCAGTTCTTC. The gene calls are TRBV29-1 and TRBJ2-1, with TRBD1 identical over 7 bases. Germline loops: CDR1 SQVTM, CDR2 ANQGSEA. This CDR3 contains 15 residues. The ends lost 0 bases at V and 2 bases at J; junction bases unmatched: 4.

The V call is TRBV10-2, the J call TRBJ1-1; D gene unclear. CDR3 length equals 14 residues. CDR1 and CDR2 (germline): WSHSY, SAAADI. Trimming stripped 2 bases from V and 5 bases from J, with 12 bases between. The CDR3 nucleotides are TGCGCCAGCAGTGAGGCAGCTGTTACTACTGAAGCTTTCTTT. Its translation is CASSEAAVTTEAFF.

The rearrangement joins TRBV5-5 to TRBJ2-2; D gene ambiguous. The CDR3 consists of 16 residues. V lost 1 base to trimming and J lost 1 base, with 11 bases between them. Germline CDR1 is SGHKS and CDR2 is YYEKEE (reference sequence). The CDR3 reads CASSLLGIKNTGELFF. CDR3 coding DNA: TGTGCCAGCAGCTTGCTGGGGATAAAGAACACCGGGGAGCTGTTTTTT.

This clone was observed a single time. The chain links TRBV11-2 to TRBJ2-3; D is tentatively TRBD1 or TRBD2 (5 bases each). Trimming removed 1 base at V and 1 base at J, with 12 bases between. The CDR3 runs 16 residues. From germline, CDR1 is SGHAT and CDR2 FQNNGV. Here the CDR3 reads CASSLVGGIGTDTQYF. CDR3 bases: TGTGCCAGCAGCTTAGTTGGGGGTATTGGCACAGATACGCAGTATTTT.

Points on this clone: At the DNA level, this CDR3 is encoded by other sequences in the same sample as well. This sequence joins TRBV5-4 and TRBJ2-7; D gene uncertain. CDR1 and CDR2 from the germline V gene are SGHNT and YYREEE (reference sequence). CDR3 length: 12 residues. V dropped 0 bases and J dropped 2 bases, with 3 bases sitting between them. This CDR3 is CASSLEAYEQYF. CDR3 in DNA: TGTGCCAGCAGCTTGGAGGCCTACGAGCAGTACTTC.

This clone came up a few times. J is TRBJ2-7 and V is TRBV10-3, with D tentatively TRBD1 (6 bases). Per germline, CDR1 ENHRY and CDR2 SYGVKD. The CDR3 runs 13 residues. With 6 bases removed from V and 4 bases from J, the gap between germline ends came to 13 bases. The CDR3 sequence is CAIRQDSQYEQYF. In DNA, the CDR3 is TGTGCCATCAGACAGGACAGCCAGTACGAGCAGTACTTC.

The sample holds a few counts of this clone. The chain has TRBV6-5 and TRBJ2-7; 11 bases map to TRBD1. The CDR3 sequence is 15 residues long. The germline V gene encodes CDR1 MNHEY and CDR2 SVGAGI. V dropped 0 bases and J dropped 6; count of bases not matched to a gene: 4. Here the CDR3 reads CASSYSDRGRSEQYF. CDR3 nucleotides: TGTGCCAGCAGTTACTCGGACAGGGGGCGTTCCGAGCAGTACTTC.

This rearrangement joins TRBV6-5 to TRBJ1-1; D not certain. This CDR3 spans 14 amino acids. V was trimmed by 8 bases and J by 3 bases, leaving 16 bases between them. The germline CDR1 and CDR2 sequences are MNHEY and SVGAGI. The CDR3 spells CASAHGEGHTEAFF. The CDR3 DNA reads as TGTGCCAGCGCCCACGGGGAGGGCCACACTGAAGCTTTCTTT.

This clone has more than one count but fewer than ten. The CDR3 spells CASSFFPPPGELFF. The CDR3 DNA sequence: TGTGCCAGCAGTTTCTTTCCTCCCCCCGGGGAGCTGTTTTTT. This chain connects TRBV27 to TRBJ2-2; D uncertain. The CDR3 is 14 residues long. The V gene lost 3 bases and the J gene lost 6 bases, with 11 bases spanning the gap. Looked up from germline, CDR1 is MNHEY and CDR2 is SMNVEV (reference sequence).

The chain is built from TRBV2 and TRBJ1-5; 9 bases fit TRBD1. The CDR3 is 14 amino acids. CDR1 is SNHLY and CDR2 is FYNNEI in the germline V gene. V shed 3 bases and J 8 bases; nucleotides not matched to a gene: 5. The DNA for the CDR3 is TGTGCCAGCAGTGACGACAGGGGGTGGGAGCCCCAGCATTTT. As protein: CASSDDRGWEPQHF.

This clone has just a few counts. For the CDR3, the DNA is TGCGCCAGCATGCCGGACAGGGGTAGTCAGCCCCAGCATTTT. Translated: CASMPDRGSQPQHF. V usage is TRBV5-1 and J usage is TRBJ1-5; TRBD1 matches at 9 bases. Trimming took 6 bases from V and 6 from J; bases not matched to a gene: 7. This CDR3 is 14 amino acids long. Germline V gives CDR1 SGHRS, CDR2 YFSETQ.

In its sample, this clone was seen a few times. This chain connects TRBV14 to TRBJ1-2; TRBD1 is a possible D gene (5 bases). The CDR3 covers 16 residues. Germline assignment: CDR1 SGHDN and CDR2 FVKESK. The V end was cut by 4 bases, the J end by 1 base, with 16 bases between. Here the CDR3 DNA reads TGTGCCAGCAGCCCAATGACTGGGGGGAATAACTATGGCTACACCTTC. Its translation is CASSPMTGGNNYGYTF.

The genes are TRBV2 and TRBJ2-1, with D perhaps TRBD1 (6 bases). The ends were cut back, 3 bases at V and 5 bases at J, with 8 bases in the middle. Germline CDR1 SNHLY, CDR2 FYNNEI. The CDR3 has 13 amino acids. The CDR3 spells CASSDGQHNEQFF. The DNA of the CDR3 is TGTGCCAGCAGTGACGGACAGCACAATGAGCAGTTCTTC. The full variable domain, rest sourced from reference TRBV2 and TRBJ2-1, is EPEVTQTPSHQVTQMGQEVILRCVPISNHLYFYWYRQILGQKVEFLVSFYNNEISEKSEIFDDQFSVERPDGSNFTLKIRSTKLEDSAMYFCASSDGQHNEQFFGPGTRLTVL.

This sequence joins TRBV21-1 and TRBJ2-7; TRBD2 is the table's D call and was not checked against the DNA. TRBV21-1 is deemed a pseudogene. The CDR3 has 15 amino acids. CDR3 DNA sequence: TGTGCCAGCAGCAAAGGCGGGCGGGACGGCCACGAGCAGTACTTC. Protein product: CASSKGGRDGHEQYF.

The J gene is TRBJ2-5, the V gene TRBV28; a weak D match, TRBD1 (6 bases). Germline assignment: CDR1 MDHEN and CDR2 SYDVKM. Trimming removed 6 bases from V and 2 bases from J, with 10 bases in between. The CDR3 is 13 residues long. For the CDR3, the DNA is TGTGCCAGCAGAACAGGGTTACAAGAGACCCAGTACTTC. This codes for CASRTGLQETQYF.

Only a few counts were recorded for this clone. The CDR3 sequence is CAISELATGGLKHF. The DNA for the CDR3 is TGTGCCATCAGTGAGTTAGCGACAGGGGGGTTGAAGCATTTT. J is TRBJ1-5 and V is TRBV10-3, with 9 bases matching TRBD1. This CDR3 is built from 14 residues. The germline gives CDR1 ENHRY, CDR2 SYGVKD. Trimming at V came to 1 base and at J to 14 bases, leaving 9 bases not matched to a gene.

This clone was detected a few times. V usage is TRBV7-2 and J usage is TRBJ1-5; D not resolved. This CDR3 is 15 amino acids long. The ends were cut back, 3 bases at V and 0 bases at J, with 9 bases in the middle. From germline, CDR1 is SGHTA and CDR2 FQGNSA. DNA for the CDR3: TGTGCCAGCAGCTTGTCCCTTAATAGCAATCAGCCCCAGCATTTT. This gives the protein CASSLSLNSNQPQHF.